The source of this TCR beta chain is a study of blood T cells in healthy people across ages. General study points: Naive and antigen-experienced cells were not separated, limiting conclusive comparison. Compared with aged donors, long-lived donors showed fewer expanded clones, suggesting selection. Roughly linearly, TCR beta diversity per million T cells fell as age increased.

The CDR3 is 14 residues long. V trimming: 12 bases; J trimming: 1 base; junction bases outside the gene matches: 9. CDR1 and CDR2 from the germline V gene are KGHDR and SFDVKD. Primers used in a second PCR of roughly 7 to 11 cycles were a sample-barcoded 5' primer and a J-beta primer mix. A single record per CDR3 protein comes from TCRdb applying MiXCR to the 5' RACE reads. This table has 650,000 to 1,000,000 distinct CDR3 sequences, 35% to 40% appearing once. This clonotype was detected a few times. No antigen is known for it. V gene TRBV24-1 combines with J gene TRBJ1-1; 8 bases line up with TRBD1. The sequenced material came from blood. This receptor was identified in a man aged 18 to 29 in good health. The CDR3 loop is CAAKGRGQNTEAFF. The CDR3 coding sequence is TGTGCCGCTAAGGGCAGGGGGCAGAACACTGAAGCTTTCTTT.